This T cell receptor beta chain was sequenced during a study of cytomegalovirus exposure and HLA in healthy donors. Germline CDR1 reads MNHEY; CDR2 reads SMNVEV (reference sequence). Losses at the gene ends were 9 bases for V and 0 bases for J; bases not matched to a gene: 8. This CDR3 comprises 14 residues. PCR employed 60 Vbeta and 13 Jbeta primers. The data were produced by immunoSEQ multiplex PCR, yet TCRdb's version contains in-frame clones alone and is incomplete. The repertoire holds more than 90,000 clones, with approximately 71% as singletons. Source material: PBMCs. This TCR came from a female donor in good health and CMV-seronegative. The V and J genes are TRBV27 and TRBJ2-7; TRBD1 aligns across 7 bases. The CDR3 DNA reads TGTGCCAGTCAGACCGACAGGGCCTCCTACGAGCAGTACTTC. Protein: CASQTDRASYEQYF.